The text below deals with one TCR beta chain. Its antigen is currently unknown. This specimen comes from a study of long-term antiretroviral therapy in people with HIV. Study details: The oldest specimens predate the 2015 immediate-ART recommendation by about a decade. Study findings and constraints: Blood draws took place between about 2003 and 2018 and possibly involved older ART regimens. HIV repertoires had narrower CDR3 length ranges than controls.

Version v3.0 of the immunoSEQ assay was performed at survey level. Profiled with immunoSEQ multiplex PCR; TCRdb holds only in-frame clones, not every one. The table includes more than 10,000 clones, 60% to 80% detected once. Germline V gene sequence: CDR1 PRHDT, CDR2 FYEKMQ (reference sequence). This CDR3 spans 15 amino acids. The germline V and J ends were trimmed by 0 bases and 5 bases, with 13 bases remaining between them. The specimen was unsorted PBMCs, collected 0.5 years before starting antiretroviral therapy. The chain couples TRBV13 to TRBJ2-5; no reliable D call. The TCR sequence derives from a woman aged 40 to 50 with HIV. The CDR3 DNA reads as TGTGCCAGCAGCTTAGGGCAGTCCTTGGGGGAGACCCAGTACTTC. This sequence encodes CASSLGQSLGETQYF.